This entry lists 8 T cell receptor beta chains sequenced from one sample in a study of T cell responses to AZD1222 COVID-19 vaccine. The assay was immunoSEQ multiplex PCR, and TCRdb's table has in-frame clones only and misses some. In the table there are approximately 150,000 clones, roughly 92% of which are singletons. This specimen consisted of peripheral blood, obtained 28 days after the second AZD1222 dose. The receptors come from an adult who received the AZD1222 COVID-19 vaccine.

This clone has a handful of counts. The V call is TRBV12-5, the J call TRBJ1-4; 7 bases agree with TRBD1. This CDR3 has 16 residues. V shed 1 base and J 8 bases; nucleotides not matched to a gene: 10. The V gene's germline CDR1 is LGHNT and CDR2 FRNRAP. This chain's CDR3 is CASGLGNRGFREKLFF. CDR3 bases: TGTGCTAGTGGTTTGGGCAACAGGGGTTTTAGAGAAAAACTGTTTTTT.

CDR3 amino acids: CASSFRGLGEKLFF. The CDR3 DNA reads as TGTGCCAGCAGTTTCCGAGGGTTGGGCGAAAAACTGTTTTTT. The chain links TRBV28 to TRBJ1-4; no firm D call. The CDR3 runs 14 residues. Between the trimmed V and J ends, which lost 3 bases and 8 bases, there was a span of 13 bases. Germline V gene lookup returns CDR1 MDHEN and CDR2 SYDVKM.

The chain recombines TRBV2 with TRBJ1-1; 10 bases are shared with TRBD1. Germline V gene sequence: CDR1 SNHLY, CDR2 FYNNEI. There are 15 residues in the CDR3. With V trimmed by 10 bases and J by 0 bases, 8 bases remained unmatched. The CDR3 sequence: CATRGQGGLNTEAFF. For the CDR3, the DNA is TGTGCCACCCGAGGACAGGGGGGTCTGAACACTGAAGCTTTCTTT.

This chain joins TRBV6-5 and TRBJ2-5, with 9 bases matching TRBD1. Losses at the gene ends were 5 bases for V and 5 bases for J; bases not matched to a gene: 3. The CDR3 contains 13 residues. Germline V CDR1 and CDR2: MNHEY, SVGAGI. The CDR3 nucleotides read TGTGCCAGCAGTAACAGGGGGCGGGAGACCCAGTACTTC. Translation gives CASSNRGRETQYF.

The CDR3 spells CASSIEVRGGQSGYTF. The CDR3 nucleotides are TGTGCCAGTAGTATAGAGGTTCGAGGAGGCCAAAGTGGCTACACCTTC. This chain links TRBV19 with TRBJ1-2; no definite D call. CDR1 is LNHDA, CDR2 SQIVND, per germline (reference sequence). Trimming shortened V by 0 bases and J by 7 bases, and 18 bases separated the two germline ends. The CDR3 covers 16 residues.

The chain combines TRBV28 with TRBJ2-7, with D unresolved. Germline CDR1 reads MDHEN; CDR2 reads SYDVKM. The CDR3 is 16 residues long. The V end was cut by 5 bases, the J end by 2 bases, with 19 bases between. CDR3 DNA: TGTGCCAGCAGTATGGCTCCAGATTGGGGTACCTACGAGCAGTACTTC. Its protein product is CASSMAPDWGTYEQYF.

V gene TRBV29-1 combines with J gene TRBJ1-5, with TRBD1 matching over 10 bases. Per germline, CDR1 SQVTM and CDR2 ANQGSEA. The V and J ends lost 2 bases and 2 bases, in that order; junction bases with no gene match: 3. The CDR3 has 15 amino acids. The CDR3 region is CSVELGTGGNQPQHF. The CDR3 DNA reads TGCAGCGTTGAATTAGGGACAGGGGGCAATCAGCCCCAGCATTTT.

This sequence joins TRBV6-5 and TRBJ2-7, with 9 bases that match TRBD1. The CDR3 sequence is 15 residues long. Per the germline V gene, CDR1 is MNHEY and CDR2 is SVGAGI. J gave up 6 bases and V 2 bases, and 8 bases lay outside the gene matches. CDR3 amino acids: CASSYGGQGSGEQYF. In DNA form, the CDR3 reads TGTGCCAGCAGTTACGGGGGACAGGGCTCCGGCGAGCAGTACTTC.